This is a list of T cell receptor beta chains from one sample in a study of blood T cell repertoires in COVID-19. Repertoires were generated with immunoSEQ multiplex PCR, while TCRdb's copy carries only in-frame clones and drops some. The sample shows 220,000 or so clones, approximately 85% of them seen only once. The sample taken for sequencing was PBMCs or T cells enriched from blood (not recorded which). All receptors derive from a woman aged 45-59 years who had recovered from COVID-19. CDR3s include the opening cysteine and the closing phenylalanine or tryptophan. A D gene is named only where the DNA matches it firmly. A clone size is listed for some rows: how often the clone was seen (once, few, many), or a class if it is expanded.

j_call d_call v_call clone_size cdr3_aa cdr3_nt
TRBJ1-6 . TRBV27 few CASSFINSPLHF TGTGCCAGCAGTTTCATCAATTCACCCCTCCACTTT
TRBJ2-7 . TRBV6-2/TRBV6-3 . CASSYSLDSSYEQYF TGTGCCAGCAGTTACTCTTTAGACTCCTCCTACGAGCAGTACTTC
TRBJ2-7 TRBD1 TRBV28 . CASSKQGRPEQYF TGTGCCAGCAGTAAACAGGGGCGGCCGGAGCAGTACTTC
TRBJ2-1 . TRBV7-3 . CASSLTLHSLNEQFF TGTGCCAGCAGCTTAACCCTCCACAGCCTCAATGAGCAGTTCTTC
TRBJ1-4 TRBD1 TRBV30 . CAWSPHWDRIAYKIEKLFF TGTGCCTGGAGTCCACACTGGGACAGGATCGCATATAAGATTGAAAAACTGTTTTTT
TRBJ2-1 TRBD1 TRBV10-3 . CAISEYDRAYNEQFF TGTGCCATCAGTGAATACGACAGGGCCTACAATGAGCAGTTCTTC
TRBJ2-2 . TRBV11-3 . CASSHRQDPTGELFF TGTGCCAGCAGCCATAGACAGGACCCCACCGGGGAGCTGTTTTTT
TRBJ1-1 . TRBV7-2 . CASSLYGTPNTEAFF TGTGCCAGCAGCTTGTACGGGACTCCGAACACTGAAGCTTTCTTT
TRBJ1-1 . TRBV4-1 . CASSQPPRQVMNTEAFF TGCGCCAGCAGCCAACCTCCCCGGCAGGTGATGAACACTGAAGCTTTCTTT
TRBJ1-2 . TRBV7-3 . CASSVGAGSYGYTF TGTGCCAGCAGCGTCGGGGCGGGGAGCTATGGCTACACCTTC
TRBJ2-3 . TRBV5-1 . CASSLGYTTDTQYF TGCGCCAGCAGCTTGGGCTATACCACAGATACGCAGTATTTT
TRBJ1-1 TRBD1 TRBV28 . CASDPRRDRGNTEAFF TGTGCCTCAGACCCCCGGAGGGACAGGGGAAACACTGAAGCTTTCTTT
TRBJ1-5 . TRBV6-6 . CASSFLGQNSNQPQHF TGTGCCAGCAGTTTTCTTGGACAGAATAGCAATCAGCCCCAGCATTTT
TRBJ1-5 . TRBV24-1 . CATSDLGGTQPQHF TGTGCCACCAGTGATTTAGGGGGTACTCAGCCCCAGCATTTT
TRBJ1-1 . TRBV6-5 . CASSDSWSTEAFF TGTGCCAGCAGTGACTCGTGGAGCACTGAAGCTTTCTTT
TRBJ1-4 TRBD1 TRBV7-8 once CASRQPTGAGEKLFF TGTGCCAGCAGACAACCGACAGGGGCTGGTGAAAAACTGTTTTTT
TRBJ1-1 TRBD1 TRBV18 . CASSPEQGAIMNTEAFF TGTGCCAGCTCACCAGAACAGGGGGCGATCATGAACACTGAAGCTTTCTTT
TRBJ2-1 TRBD2 TRBV19 . CASTPGTSGNNEQFF TGTGCCAGTACCCCCGGGACTAGCGGGAACAATGAGCAGTTCTTC
TRBJ1-2 TRBD1 TRBV27 . CASRGQQGVRPNYGYTF TGTGCCAGCAGAGGTCAACAGGGGGTACGGCCTAACTATGGCTACACCTTC
TRBJ2-1 . TRBV11-2 . CASSLDAQAGPINEQFF TGTGCCAGCAGCTTAGATGCCCAGGCGGGTCCTATCAATGAGCAGTTCTTC
TRBJ2-7 . TRBV19 . CASSIGGIRHEQYF TGTGCCAGTAGTATAGGAGGGATCAGGCACGAGCAGTACTTC
TRBJ2-1 TRBD2 TRBV24-1 . CATSVAGDLNNEQFF TGTGCCACCAGTGTAGCGGGGGACCTTAACAATGAGCAGTTCTTC
TRBJ1-4 TRBD1 TRBV5-1 . CASSFGTGNEKLFF TGCGCCAGCAGCTTCGGGACAGGGAATGAAAAACTGTTTTTT
TRBJ2-7 . TRBV21-1 few CASSKEATGGADEQYF TGTGCCAGCAGCAAAGAGGCCACGGGGGGCGCGGACGAGCAGTACTTC
TRBJ2-1 . TRBV4-3 few CASSQGKGPGMRGEQFF TGCGCCAGCAGCCAAGGTAAAGGCCCAGGGATGCGTGGTGAGCAGTTCTTC
TRBJ1-5 . TRBV5-1 . CASSLGQSGNQPQHF TGCGCCAGCAGCTTGGGACAGTCGGGCAATCAGCCCCAGCATTTT
TRBJ1-2 TRBD1 TRBV10-3 . CAISEWTGGLGYTF TGTGCCATCAGTGAATGGACAGGGGGCCTTGGCTACACCTTC
TRBJ1-1 TRBD1 TRBV11-2 . CASSLTGSNTEAFF TGTGCCAGCAGCTTGACAGGGTCGAACACTGAAGCTTTCTTT
TRBJ2-7 TRBD2 TRBV3-1/TRBV3-2 . CASRGSSGSLQF TGTGCCAGCAGGGGATCTAGCGGGAGCTTGCAATTC
TRBJ2-3 . TRBV29-1 . CSVGARQGTDTQYF TGCAGCGTTGGGGCGCGTCAAGGCACAGATACGCAGTATTTT
TRBJ2-3 . TRBV7-9 few CASSLDEADTQYF TGTGCCAGCAGCTTAGACGAGGCAGATACGCAGTATTTT
TRBJ2-7 TRBD1 TRBV10-3 . CAISGAGTGRHEQYF TGTGCCATCAGTGGAGCCGGGACAGGGCGACACGAGCAGTACTTC
TRBJ1-2 TRBD1 TRBV11-2 . CASSSPGQGLPNYGYTF TGTGCCAGCAGCTCACCGGGACAGGGGCTTCCTAACTATGGCTACACCTTC
TRBJ1-5 . TRBV29-1 . CSAVVTVDQPQHF TGCAGCGCCGTGGTTACAGTCGACCAGCCCCAGCATTTT
TRBJ1-4 . TRBV9 . CASSPGGGEKLFF TGTGCCAGCAGCCCCGGGGGTGGGGAAAAACTGTTTTTT
TRBJ2-7 TRBD1 TRBV7-8 . CASSFSGGSSYEQYF TGTGCCAGCAGCTTCTCAGGGGGTTCCTCCTACGAGCAGTACTTC
TRBJ2-2 TRBD2 TRBV3-1/TRBV3-2 . CASSPEGAGGRGELFF TGTGCCAGCAGCCCCGAGGGAGCGGGAGGGCGGGGGGAGCTGTTTTTT
TRBJ1-1 . TRBV12-5 few CASGLVPGGGVLTEAFF TGTGCTAGTGGTTTGGTACCCGGGGGAGGTGTGTTGACTGAAGCTTTCTTT
TRBJ1-5 . TRBV6-5 . CASSYVSGAQPQHF TGTGCCAGCAGTTACGTCTCAGGGGCTCAGCCCCAGCATTTT
TRBJ2-2 . TRBV5-1 . CASSWGDPNGGELFF TGCGCCAGCAGCTGGGGAGACCCGAACGGAGGGGAGCTGTTTTTT
TRBJ2-7 TRBD2 TRBV27 . CASSSYLAGHLRATYEQYF TGTGCCAGCAGTTCATATCTAGCGGGACATCTTCGGGCCACCTACGAGCAGTACTTC
TRBJ2-2 TRBD1 TRBV19 . CASSTPLGQGPFGELFF TGTGCCAGTAGTACTCCCCTGGGACAGGGCCCTTTCGGGGAGCTGTTTTTT
TRBJ1-2 TRBD1 TRBV5-1 . CASGDRGGSNGYTF TGCGCCAGCGGGGACAGGGGAGGATCAAATGGCTACACCTTC
TRBJ2-7 . TRBV11-1 . CASSLRAAGSHEQYF TGTGCCAGCAGCCTAAGGGCGGCAGGGTCCCACGAGCAGTACTTC
TRBJ2-3 . TRBV7-9 . CASSLRETDTQYF TGTGCCAGCAGCTTAAGGGAGACAGATACGCAGTATTTT
TRBJ2-7 . TRBV2 . CASSVREYEQYF TGTGCCAGCAGTGTTAGGGAGTACGAGCAGTACTTC
TRBJ2-7 TRBD1 TRBV3-1/TRBV3-2 . CASSTRTGGAYEQYF TGTGCCAGCAGCACTAGGACAGGGGGGGCCTACGAGCAGTACTTC
TRBJ2-1 . TRBV7-8 . CASSLWGGRNNEQFF TGTGCCAGCAGTCTGTGGGGGGGGCGGAACAATGAGCAGTTCTTC
TRBJ1-1 . TRBV28 . CASSPRGAGVLLSTEAFF TGTGCCAGCAGTCCCCGCGGTGCAGGGGTTCTCTTGAGCACTGAAGCTTTCTTT
TRBJ2-5 . TRBV9 . CASSVDLKETQYF TGTGCCAGCAGCGTAGATCTAAAAGAGACCCAGTACTTC
TRBJ1-1 TRBD1 TRBV5-1 . CASSPQGSNTEAFF TGCGCCAGCAGCCCACAGGGGTCGAACACTGAAGCTTTCTTT
TRBJ1-6 . TRBV24-1 . CATSYSLIAGKESPLHF TGTGCCACCAGTTATTCCCTGATCGCGGGGAAGGAATCACCCCTCCACTTT
TRBJ1-5 . TRBV12-3/TRBV12-4 . CASSPLSNQPQHF TGTGCCAGCAGCCCCCTAAGCAATCAGCCCCAGCATTTT
TRBJ1-5 . TRBV30 . CAWSSFSNQPQHF TGTGCCTGGAGTTCTTTTAGCAATCAGCCCCAGCATTTT